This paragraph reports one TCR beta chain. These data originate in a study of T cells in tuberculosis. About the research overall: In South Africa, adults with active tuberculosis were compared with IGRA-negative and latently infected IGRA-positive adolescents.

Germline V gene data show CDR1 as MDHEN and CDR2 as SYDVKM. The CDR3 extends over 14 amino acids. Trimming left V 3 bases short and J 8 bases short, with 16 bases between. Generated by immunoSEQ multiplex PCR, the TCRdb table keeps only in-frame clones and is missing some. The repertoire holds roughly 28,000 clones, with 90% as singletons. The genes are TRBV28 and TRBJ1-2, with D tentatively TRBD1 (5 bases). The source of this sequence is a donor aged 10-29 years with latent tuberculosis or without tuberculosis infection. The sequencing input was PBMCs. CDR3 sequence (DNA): TGTGCCAGCAGTTTGAATAGGGGCCCCTCAGGCTACACCTTC. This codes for CASSLNRGPSGYTF.